Following are 19 T cell receptor beta chains from one sample sequenced in a study of a mutant IDH1 vaccine in newly diagnosed glioma. Described time point: week 11, during vaccination. It was 300 ug of mutant IDH1 20-mer peptide that made up each vaccine dose, given with topical imiquimod. Libraries were prepared by immunoSEQ multiplex PCR; TCRdb keeps only in-frame clonotypes and omits some of them. The sample shows some 54,000 clones, roughly nine tenths of them seen only once. These receptors lack a known antigen. Here the sequenced sample was PBMCs, taken from a glioma patient whose treatment included an IDH1 peptide vaccine. The receptors were sampled from a man in his forties or fifties with glioma.

V usage is TRBV6-1 and J usage is TRBJ2-7; 7 bases match TRBD1. Germline assignment: CDR1 MNHNS and CDR2 SASEGT. The CDR3 sequence is 15 residues long. Losses at the gene ends were 7 bases for V and 0 bases for J; bases not matched to a gene: 9. The CDR3 DNA is TGTGCCAGCACCAAAACCCGGGACAGCTCCTACGAGCAGTACTTC. This translates into CASTKTRDSSYEQYF.

This clone was detected only once. Other nucleotide sequences from this sample produce the same CDR3. The genes are TRBV19 and TRBJ2-6; no definite D call. Germline-derived CDR1 and CDR2 are LNHDA and SQIVND (reference sequence). The CDR3 covers 15 residues. Trimming shortened V by 5 bases and J by 0 bases, and 8 bases separated the two germline ends. CDR3 amino acids: CASSLGFSGANVLTF. The DNA of the CDR3 is TGTGCCAGTAGTCTCGGGTTCTCTGGGGCCAACGTCCTGACTTTC.

V is TRBV18 and J is TRBJ1-1; 8 bases fit TRBD1. Germline CDR1 and CDR2: KGHSH and LQKENI. Trimming cost V 9 bases and J 1 base; bases outside gene matches: 10. The CDR3 length is 15 residues. CDR3 residues: CASTIMDRENTEAFF. The CDR3 DNA follows: TGTGCCAGTACCATCATGGACAGGGAGAACACTGAAGCTTTCTTT.

This clone was detected only once. The V and J genes are TRBV4-2 and TRBJ1-1, with 7 bases matching TRBD1. V gave up 0 bases and J gave up 5 bases; unmatched junction bases: 6. Germline V gene sequence: CDR1 LGHNA, CDR2 YNFKEQ. The CDR3 is 15 residues long. CDR3 region: CASSQDIQGGTEAFF. The CDR3 DNA follows: TGTGCCAGCAGCCAAGATATCCAGGGGGGGACTGAAGCTTTCTTT.

The chain couples TRBV7-8 to TRBJ1-4; the D is unclear. CDR1 is SGHVS and CDR2 is FQNEAQ in the germline V gene. The V end was cut by 4 bases, the J end by 2 bases, with 11 bases between. This CDR3 region has 15 residues. The chain's CDR3 is CASSWTGSTNEKLFF. For the CDR3, the DNA is TGTGCCAGCAGCTGGACGGGGTCTACTAATGAAAAACTGTTTTTT.

V usage is TRBV7-2 and J usage is TRBJ2-3; TRBD1 aligns across 9 bases. This CDR3 is built from 15 residues. The V gene's germline CDR1 is SGHTA and CDR2 FQGNSA. V trimming: 0 bases; J trimming: 6 bases; junction bases outside the gene matches: 4. The CDR3 sequence is CASSLAMTGGDTQYF. The CDR3 nucleotides read TGTGCCAGCAGCTTAGCGATGACAGGGGGGGATACGCAGTATTTT.

V and J are TRBV4-2 and TRBJ2-1; unclear D gene. This CDR3 is built from 17 residues. Germline lookup yields CDR1 LGHNA and CDR2 YNFKEQ. Trimming left V 1 base short and J 0 bases short, with 13 bases between. CDR3 sequence: CASSQVIGSSSYNEQFF. CDR3 nucleotides: TGTGCCAGCAGCCAAGTTATAGGCTCTAGCTCCTACAATGAGCAGTTCTTC.

J is TRBJ2-7 and V is TRBV30; 10 positions match TRBD1. V lost 2 bases, J lost 5 bases, and 3 bases stayed unmatched. The germline CDR1 and CDR2 sequences are GTSNPN and SVGIG (reference sequence). The CDR3 totals 13 residues. CDR3 protein: CAWSPGTGDEQYF. As DNA, the CDR3 is TGTGCCTGGAGTCCCGGGACAGGGGACGAGCAGTACTTC.

This rearrangement joins TRBV6-1 to TRBJ2-1; the match to TRBD2 covers 12 bases. V was clipped by 2 bases and J by 9 bases; unmatched bases: 5. The CDR3 covers 15 residues. Germline CDR1 reads MNHNS; CDR2 reads SASEGT. In DNA form, the CDR3 reads TGTGCCAGCAGTGAATCTAGCGGGAGGGCCGTTGAGCAGTTCTTC. As protein: CASSESSGRAVEQFF.

The chain couples TRBV4-1 to TRBJ1-1; D is ambiguous. Trimming removed 1 base at V and 1 base at J, with 10 bases between. The germline V gene has CDR1 MGHRA and CDR2 YSYEKL. CDR3 length: 15 residues. CDR3 region: CASSQGRVWNTEAFF. The CDR3 bases are TGCGCCAGCAGCCAAGGGAGGGTTTGGAACACTGAAGCTTTCTTT.

The J gene is TRBJ2-2, the V gene TRBV5-1, with 8 positions matching TRBD2. The CDR3 consists of 16 residues. Germline V gene data show CDR1 as SGHRS and CDR2 as YFSETQ. V lost 7 bases and J lost 3; bases outside the gene matches: 11. The CDR3 loop is CASSQAGGAYTGELFF. CDR3 DNA: TGCGCCAGCTCCCAGGCGGGGGGAGCATACACCGGGGAGCTGTTTTTT.

V is TRBV28 and J is TRBJ1-1; perhaps TRBD1 as D (5 bases). The germline V gene has CDR1 MDHEN and CDR2 SYDVKM. V lost 7 bases, J lost 0 bases, and 27 bases lay in between. The CDR3 sequence is 19 residues long. CDR3 bases: TGTGCCAGCATCGAAACTCGAGGCCTGCGGGGGAAGGTGAACACTGAAGCTTTCTTT. Its protein is CASIETRGLRGKVNTEAFF. Full variable domain (rest looked up from reference TRBV28 and TRBJ1-1): DVKVTQSSRYLVKRTGEKVFLECVQDMDHENMFWYRQDPGLGLRLIYFSYDVKMKEKGDIPEGYSVSREKKERFSLILESASTNQTSMYLCASIETRGLRGKVNTEAFFGQGTRLTVV.

The chain couples TRBV6-5 to TRBJ2-7; 9 bases are a match to TRBD1. The V and J ends lost 5 bases and 6 bases, in that order; junction bases with no gene match: 8. This CDR3 is 14 amino acids long. CDR1 is MNHEY and CDR2 is SVGAGI in the germline V gene. The CDR3: CASSGWDRAVEQYF. For the CDR3, the DNA is TGTGCCAGCAGTGGCTGGGACAGGGCGGTCGAGCAGTACTTC.

This rearrangement joins TRBV7-8 to TRBJ1-5, with D unresolved. The CDR3 has 12 amino acids. The V gene's germline CDR1 is SGHVS and CDR2 FQNEAQ. The germline V and J ends were trimmed by 3 bases and 7 bases, with 7 bases remaining between them. The CDR3: CASSFRGQPQHF. CDR3 DNA: TGTGCCAGCAGCTTCCGGGGACAGCCCCAGCATTTT. The whole variable domain, filled in from reference TRBV7-8 and TRBJ1-5, reads GAGVSQSPRYKVAKRGQDVALRCDPISGHVSLFWYQQALGQGPEFLTYFQNEAQLDKSGLPSDRFFAERPEGSVSTLKIQRTQQEDSAVYLCASSFRGQPQHFGDGTRLSIL.

The chain employs TRBV28 and TRBJ2-1, with 7 bases fitting TRBD2. V was clipped by 3 bases and J by 9 bases; unmatched bases: 8. The CDR3 is made up of 14 amino acids. The germline V gene encodes CDR1 MDHEN and CDR2 SYDVKM. In DNA, the CDR3 is TGTGCCAGCAGTTTTTACGGGGGGTTTGGTGAGCAGTTCTTC. Amino acid sequence: CASSFYGGFGEQFF.

V gene TRBV4-1 combines with J gene TRBJ1-2, with D unresolved. Per the germline V gene, CDR1 is MGHRA and CDR2 is YSYEKL. This CDR3 has 11 residues. Trimming shortened V by 5 bases and J by 1 base, and 2 bases separated the two germline ends. CDR3 protein: CASSDNYGYTF. The DNA of the CDR3 is TGCGCCAGCAGCGATAACTATGGCTACACCTTC.

J is TRBJ2-7 and V is TRBV30; D ambiguous. The CDR3 is 14 residues long. Germline V gene lookup returns CDR1 GTSNPN and CDR2 SVGIG (reference sequence). Trimming left V 4 bases short and J 4 bases short, with 17 bases between. The CDR3 spells CAWNIPGVEYEQYF. CDR3 nucleotides: TGTGCCTGGAACATCCCAGGCGTCGAATACGAGCAGTACTTC.

The chain uses TRBV4-2 and TRBJ2-7; 8 positions agree with TRBD2. This CDR3 has 16 amino acids. CDR1 is LGHNA, CDR2 YNFKEQ, per germline. Losses at the gene ends were 4 bases for V and 5 bases for J; bases not matched to a gene: 13. CDR3: CASSREAGGAWDEQYF. The CDR3 coding sequence is TGTGCCAGCAGCCGAGAGGCGGGGGGCGCTTGGGACGAGCAGTACTTC.

This sequence joins TRBV5-1 and TRBJ1-2; D gene uncertain. CDR3 length equals 16 residues. Germline-derived CDR1 and CDR2 are SGHRS and YFSETQ. V was shortened by 1 base and J by 3 bases, with 16 bases between the two germline ends. The CDR3 region is CASSLFGSTVDYGYTF. In DNA, the CDR3 is TGCGCCAGCAGCTTGTTCGGATCAACTGTCGACTATGGCTACACCTTC. Variable domain in full (rest from reference TRBV5-1 and TRBJ1-2): KAGVTQTPRYLIKTRGQQVTLSCSPISGHRSVSWYQQTPGQGLQFLFEYFSETQRNKGNFPGRFSGRQFSNSRSEMNVSTLELGDSALYLCASSLFGSTVDYGYTFGSGTRLTVV.